The source of this T cell receptor (beta chain) is a study of control samples from healthy donors and cancer patients. This CDR3 has 13 amino acids. The V gene's germline CDR1 is SGHNT and CDR2 YENEEA. The V end was cut by 5 bases, the J end by 8 bases, with 12 bases between. Only in-frame clones appear in the TCRdb table, and some are missing; sequencing was by immunoSEQ multiplex PCR. The sample includes approximately 170,000 clones, over 85% of them seen just once. This TCR derives from a man aged 25 to 45 in good health. This rearrangement joins TRBV11-3 to TRBJ2-2; D may be TRBD2 (6 bases). The sample consisted of blood. In DNA, the CDR3 is TGTGCCAGCAGCCCGACTCGGGGGGGGGAGCTGTTTTTT. This gives the protein CASSPTRGGELFF.